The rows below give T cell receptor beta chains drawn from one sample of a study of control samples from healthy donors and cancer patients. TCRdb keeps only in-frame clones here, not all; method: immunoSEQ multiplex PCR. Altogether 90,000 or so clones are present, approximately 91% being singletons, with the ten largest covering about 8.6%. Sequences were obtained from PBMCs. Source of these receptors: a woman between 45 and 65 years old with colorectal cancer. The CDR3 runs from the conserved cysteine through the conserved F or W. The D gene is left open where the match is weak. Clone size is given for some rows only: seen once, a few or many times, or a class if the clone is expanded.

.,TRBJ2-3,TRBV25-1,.,TGTGCCAGCAGTGAATCCGGCACAGATACGCAGTATTTT,CASSESGTDTQYF
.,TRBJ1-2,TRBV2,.,TGTGCCAGCAGTGTATACACAGGAGCTATTGGCTACACCTTC,CASSVYTGAIGYTF
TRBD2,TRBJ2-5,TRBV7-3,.,TGTGCCAGCAGCCCCGGGACTAGCGAGACCCAGTACTTC,CASSPGTSETQYF
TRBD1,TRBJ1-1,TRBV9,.,TGTGCCAGCAGCGTGTTAGGGACAGACAGTGAAGCTTTCTTT,CASSVLGTDSEAFF
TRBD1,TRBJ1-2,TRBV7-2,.,TGTGCCAGCAGCTTAGGGGGACAGGGGGCTTGGAGAATCTATGGCTACACCTTC,CASSLGGQGAWRIYGYTF
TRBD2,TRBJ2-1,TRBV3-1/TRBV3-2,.,TGTGCCAGCAGCCAAGTACGACCGGGACTAGCGGTACTCAATGAGCAGTTCTTC,CASSQVRPGLAVLNEQFF
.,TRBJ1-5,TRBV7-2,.,TGTGCCAGCAGCTTAGGCGACTATAGCAATCAGCCCCAGCATTTT,CASSLGDYSNQPQHF
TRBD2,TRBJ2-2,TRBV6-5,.,TGTGCCAGCCGGGAGGGGACGAACACCGGGGAGCTGTTTTTT,CASREGTNTGELFF
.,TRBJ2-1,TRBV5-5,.,TGTGCCAGCAGCTTCGGGTCTTTCAATGAGCAGTTCTTC,CASSFGSFNEQFF
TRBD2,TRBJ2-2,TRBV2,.,TGTGCCAGCAGGACTAGCGGGGTAACCGGGGAGCTGTTTTTT,CASRTSGVTGELFF
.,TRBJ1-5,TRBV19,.,TGTGCCAGTAGTGAACAAGGGCAGCCCCAGCATTTT,CASSEQGQPQHF
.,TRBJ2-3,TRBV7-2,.,TGTGCCAGCATCAATTTCCGGGATACGCAGTATTTT,CASINFRDTQYF
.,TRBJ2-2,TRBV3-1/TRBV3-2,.,TGTGCCAGCAGCCAACTGGGGTACACCGGGGAGCTGTTTTTT,CASSQLGYTGELFF
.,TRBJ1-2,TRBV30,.,TGTGCCTGGAGTTCCCCGCAGGGCACGAACTATGGCTACACCTTC,CAWSSPQGTNYGYTF
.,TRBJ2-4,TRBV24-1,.,TGTGCCACCAGTCCCAGGGGGGCTGCAGGAGCCAAAAACATTCAGTACTTC,CATSPRGAAGAKNIQYF
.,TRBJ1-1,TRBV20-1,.,TGCAGTGCTAGTTCCGGGAGAGTTGAAGCTTTCTTT,CSASSGRVEAFF
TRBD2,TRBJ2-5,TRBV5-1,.,TGCGCCAGCAGCTTGCCCGCCTCCGACCTGGGAGGGGAGACCCAGTACTTC,CASSLPASDLGGETQYF
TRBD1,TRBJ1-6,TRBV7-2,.,TGTGCCAGCAGCGAACAGGGGGGCTCACCCCTCCACTTT,CASSEQGGSPLHF
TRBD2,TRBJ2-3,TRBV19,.,TGTGCCAGTAGTAGGGGTAGCGGGGATTCCGATACGCAGTATTTT,CASSRGSGDSDTQYF
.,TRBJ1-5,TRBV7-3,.,TGTGCCAGCAGCTTACATCAGCCCCAGCATTTT,CASSLHQPQHF
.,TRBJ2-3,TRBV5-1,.,TGCGCCAGCAGCCCGGGACGCAGCACAGATACGCAGTATTTT,CASSPGRSTDTQYF
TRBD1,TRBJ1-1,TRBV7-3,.,TGTGCCAGCAGCTTAGGACAGGGGCGGGGAACTGAAGCTTTCTTT,CASSLGQGRGTEAFF
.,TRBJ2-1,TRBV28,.,TGTGCCAGCAGTTTAGGGCAGGGAAGTAGGGATGAGCAGTTCTTC,CASSLGQGSRDEQFF
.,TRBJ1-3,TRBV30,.,TGTGCCTGGAGTGGGTATGACTTTACCTCTGGAAACACCATATATTTT,CAWSGYDFTSGNTIYF
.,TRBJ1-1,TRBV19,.,TGTGCCAGTAGTACCCTAATGGACAGCGCAAACACTGAAGCTTTCTTT,CASSTLMDSANTEAFF
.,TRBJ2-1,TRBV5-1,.,TGCGCCAGCAGCGAAAATGCGGGGGCGGTCTACAATGAGCAGTTCTTC,CASSENAGAVYNEQFF
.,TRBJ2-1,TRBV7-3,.,TGTGCCAGCAGCTTCGGGAACAGCGGCTACAATGAGCAGTTCTTC,CASSFGNSGYNEQFF
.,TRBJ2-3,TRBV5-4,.,TGTGCCAGCAGCTTGTCGGGGGCAGATACGCAGTATTTT,CASSLSGADTQYF
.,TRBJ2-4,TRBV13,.,TGTGCCAGCAGCCAGAGGTTGGGATTAGCCAAAAACATTCAGTACTTC,CASSQRLGLAKNIQYF
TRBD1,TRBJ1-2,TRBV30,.,TGTGCCTGGAGGGCTGACAGGGCGAACTATGGCTACACCTTC,CAWRADRANYGYTF
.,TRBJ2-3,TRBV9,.,TGTGCCAGCAGCGTCCGGGACCCAAGCACAGATACGCAGTATTTT,CASSVRDPSTDTQYF
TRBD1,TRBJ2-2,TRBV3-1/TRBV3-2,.,TGTGCCAGCAGCCGCCAGACAGGGGCGAACACCGGGGAGCTGTTTTTT,CASSRQTGANTGELFF
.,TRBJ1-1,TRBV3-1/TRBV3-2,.,TGTGCCAGCAGCCGCTACCGGGACACTGAAGCTTTCTTT,CASSRYRDTEAFF
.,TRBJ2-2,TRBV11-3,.,TGTGCCAGCAGCCCCCGGGGGGCTGCCGGGGAGCTGTTTTTT,CASSPRGAAGELFF
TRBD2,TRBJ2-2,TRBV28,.,TGTGCCCGACGGGAGGGGGTTGGCGGGGAGCTGTTTTTT,CARREGVGGELFF
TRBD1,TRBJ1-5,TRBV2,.,TGTGCCAGCAGTGAGGACAGGGACGGTCAGCCCCAGCATTTT,CASSEDRDGQPQHF
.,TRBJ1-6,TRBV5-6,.,TGTGCCAGCAGCACAAGACAGAGTAATTCACCCCTCCACTTT,CASSTRQSNSPLHF
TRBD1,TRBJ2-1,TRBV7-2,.,TGTGCCAGCAGTCAGGACAGGGGGAATGAGCAGTTCTTC,CASSQDRGNEQFF
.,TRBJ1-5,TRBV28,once,TGTGCCAGCAGTTTTGATAGCAATCAGCCCCAGCATTTT,CASSFDSNQPQHF
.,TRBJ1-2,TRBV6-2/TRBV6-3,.,TGTGCCAGCAGTTACTGGGCGGGCTATGGCTACACCTTC,CASSYWAGYGYTF
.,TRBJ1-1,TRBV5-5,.,TGTGCCAGCACTGAGACTTCCGTCACTGAAGCTTTCTTT,CASTETSVTEAFF
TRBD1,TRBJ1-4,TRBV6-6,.,TGTGCCACCCAGGACAGGTTGTCTGAAAAACTGTTTTTT,CATQDRLSEKLFF
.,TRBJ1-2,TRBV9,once,TGTGCCAGCAGCGTAGTGCCCAAGTATGGCTACACCTTC,CASSVVPKYGYTF
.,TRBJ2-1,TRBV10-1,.,TGCGCCAGCAGTGATTTGGGGGTCCCCTACAATGAGCAGTTCTTC,CASSDLGVPYNEQFF
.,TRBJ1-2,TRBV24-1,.,TGTGCCACCAGTGGCCTACCGGGGGGCTACACCTTC,CATSGLPGGYTF
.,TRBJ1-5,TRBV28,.,TGTGCCAGCAAAAACGGGTACAATCAGCCCCAGCATTTT,CASKNGYNQPQHF
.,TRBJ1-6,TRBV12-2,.,TGTGCAAGTCGCTTCCAGTGGGAACCTTCACCCCTCCACTTT,CASRFQWEPSPLHF
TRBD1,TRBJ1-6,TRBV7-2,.,TGTGCCAGCAGCCCCGGACAGGGAAAAGGTTCACCCCTCCACTTT,CASSPGQGKGSPLHF
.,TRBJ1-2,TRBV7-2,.,TGTGCCAGCAGTCCTGACGGCGGGGGGTCGAACTATGGCTACACCTTC,CASSPDGGGSNYGYTF
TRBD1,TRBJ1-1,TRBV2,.,TGTGCCAGCAGTGAAGAGTGGCTGACAGGGGGCAGGGCTGAAGCTTTCTTT,CASSEEWLTGGRAEAFF
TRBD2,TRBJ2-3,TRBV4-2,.,TGTGCCAGCAGCCAAGAATGGGTTTCGGGGGGTGGCACAGATACGCAGTATTTT,CASSQEWVSGGGTDTQYF
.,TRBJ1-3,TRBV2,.,TGTGCCAGCAGTTTAACAGGTCGTTCGAGCTCTGGAAACACCATATATTTT,CASSLTGRSSSGNTIYF
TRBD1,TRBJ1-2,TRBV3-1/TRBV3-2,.,TGTGCCAGCAGCCAACAGGGGGAAATACCCACCTATGGCTACACCTTC,CASSQQGEIPTYGYTF
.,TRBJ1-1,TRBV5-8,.,TGTGCCAGTGGAGGTGTCAAGAAAAACACTGAAGCTTTCTTT,CASGGVKKNTEAFF
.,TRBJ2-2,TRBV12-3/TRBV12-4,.,TGTGCCAGCAGGGGTCAGTTCACCGGGGAGCTGTTTTTT,CASRGQFTGELFF
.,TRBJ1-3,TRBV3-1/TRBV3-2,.,TGTGCCAGCAGCGACAGTGTAAGCTCTGGAAACACCATATATTTT,CASSDSVSSGNTIYF